A single sample gave rise to the 17 T cell receptor beta chains below, sequenced in a study of OX40 agonist ivuxolimab in advanced cancers. The library was prepared using the immunoSEQ multiplex PCR assay. TCRdb provides this immuneACCESS table in a form limited to in-frame rearrangements. Some clones are lacking; in checked studies, under half of them reflect an unresolved V gene, and why the rest are absent is not known. The sample profile shows over 55,000 clones; 91% of them were found once. Around 2.2% of the sample is taken by the ten largest. Specimen: CD4+ or CD8+ T cells sorted from blood, collected in a trial of the OX40 agonist ivuxolimab. The receptors stem from an adult with an advanced solid tumor such as melanoma, head and neck, liver or kidney cancer.

The V gene is TRBV6-6, the J gene TRBJ1-1; a possible D gene is TRBD1 (5 bases). The CDR3 contains 13 residues. Germline V CDR1 and CDR2: MNHNY, SVGAGI (reference sequence). Trimming cost V 0 bases and J 10 bases, with 12 bases left between them. Written as DNA, the CDR3 is TGTGCCAGCAGTTACTCCGGGGCCTCTGGAGCTTTCTTT. Translation: CASSYSGASGAFF.

The chain couples TRBV28 to TRBJ2-1; a weak D match, TRBD1 (6 bases). Looked up from germline, CDR1 is MDHEN and CDR2 is SYDVKM. Trimming pared 1 base from V and 6 bases from J, leaving 19 bases between. The CDR3 runs 17 residues. The CDR3 region is CASSLYGRTALPNEQFF. For the CDR3, the DNA is TGTGCCAGCAGTTTATATGGTAGGACAGCGCTGCCCAATGAGCAGTTCTTC.

This clone occurred once. The chain carries TRBV5-1 and TRBJ2-3; TRBD1 matches 10 bases. Germline CDR1 and CDR2: SGHRS and YFSETQ. There are 15 residues in the CDR3. Trimming at V came to 4 bases and at J to 3 bases, leaving 5 bases not matched to a gene. In DNA, the CDR3 is TGCGCCAGCAGCCCGGCGGGACAGGGGACAGATACGCAGTATTTT. Encoded protein: CASSPAGQGTDTQYF.

The rearrangement links TRBV2 to TRBJ2-2; 9 positions agree with TRBD2. The V gene end was trimmed by 3 bases and the J gene end by 5 bases; junction bases not matched to a gene: 7. The germline V gene encodes CDR1 SNHLY and CDR2 FYNNEI. The CDR3 has 16 amino acids. CDR3 DNA: TGTGCCAGCAGTGATAATATAGCGGGAGTGACCGGGGAGCTGTTTTTT. It codes for CASSDNIAGVTGELFF.

The V and J genes are TRBV18 and TRBJ2-3; TRBD2 agrees at 14 bases. J lost 4 bases, V lost 2 bases, and 2 bases had no gene match. This CDR3 is built from 16 residues. Germline lookup yields CDR1 KGHSH and CDR2 LQKENI. The CDR3, as DNA: TGTGCCAGCTCACCAAGACTAGCGGGAGGGGCAGATACGCAGTATTTT. Translated: CASSPRLAGGADTQYF. Full variable domain (rest looked up from reference TRBV18 and TRBJ2-3): NAGVMQNPRHLVRRRGQEARLRCSPMKGHSHVYWYRQLPEEGLKFMVYLQKENIIDESGMPKERFSAEFPKEGPSILRIQQVVRGDSAAYFCASSPRLAGGADTQYFGPGTRLTVL.

The J gene is TRBJ1-4, the V gene TRBV19; 8 bases fit TRBD1. V lost 3 bases to trimming and J lost 5 bases; unmatched junction nucleotides: 11. From germline, CDR1 is LNHDA and CDR2 SQIVND (reference sequence). The CDR3 spans 17 residues. CDR3 coding DNA: TGTGCCAGTAGTATCTCGTTGATCAGGGGGCTCAATGAAAAACTGTTTTTT. Its protein is CASSISLIRGLNEKLFF.

This chain connects TRBV10-3 to TRBJ1-2; 10 bases are a match to TRBD1. The CDR3 is 17 residues long. Per the germline V gene, CDR1 is ENHRY and CDR2 is SYGVKD. J was trimmed by 4 bases and V by 4 bases; bases with no gene match: 12. The CDR3 loop is CAISGPGTGASGYGYTF. CDR3 nucleotide sequence: TGTGCCATCAGTGGACCCGGGACAGGGGCCTCGGGCTATGGCTACACCTTC.

The chain links TRBV6-5 to TRBJ1-3, with D perhaps matching TRBD1 (5 bases). From germline, CDR1 is MNHEY and CDR2 SVGAGI. The CDR3 spans 15 residues. V was shortened by 5 bases and J by 3 bases, with 14 bases between the two germline ends. The CDR3, as DNA: TGTGCCAGCAGTCTAAGAGGGGATATTGGAAACACCATATATTTT. Protein sequence: CASSLRGDIGNTIYF.

V and J are TRBV25-1 and TRBJ1-1; maybe TRBD1 (6 bases). The V gene lost 2 bases and the J gene lost 10 bases, with 14 bases spanning the gap. Germline-derived CDR1 and CDR2 are MGHDK and SYGVNS. The CDR3 is 13 amino acids. The CDR3 DNA sequence: TGTGCCAGCAGTGAACAGGGACAATTAGCAGCTTTCTTT. It translates to CASSEQGQLAAFF.

The rearrangement uses TRBV6-5 and TRBJ2-7; D unresolved. This CDR3 is built from 13 residues. V was pared by 7 bases and J by 0 bases, with 10 bases between. CDR1 and CDR2 from the germline V gene are MNHEY and SVGAGI. The CDR3 region is CASTRGNSYEQYF. The CDR3 DNA reads as TGTGCCAGCACACGAGGAAACTCCTACGAGCAGTACTTC.

With respect to this clone: Relative to the germline gene, one junction end is altered; a read error may explain this. The chain is built from TRBV7-7 and TRBJ2-2; no firm D call. The germline V gene encodes CDR1 SSHAT and CDR2 FNYEAQ (reference sequence). CDR3 length: 13 residues. The CDR3 protein is CASSLTFPGELFF. The DNA of the CDR3 is TGTGCTAGCAGCTTAACGTTCCCCGGGGAGCTGTTTTTT.

This rearrangement joins TRBV25-1 to TRBJ2-7; D perhaps matches TRBD2 (6 bases). V was clipped by 6 bases and J by 3 bases, with 21 bases between them. The CDR3 sequence is 16 residues long. Germline V gene data show CDR1 as MGHDK and CDR2 as SYGVNS. DNA of the CDR3: TGTGCCAGCAGCGAACCTCAAAGTAGCGGTCGCTACGAGCAGTACTTC. Its protein product is CASSEPQSSGRYEQYF.

The genes are TRBV5-1 and TRBJ2-1, with D perhaps matching TRBD1 or TRBD2 (7 bases each). V was shortened by 1 base and J by 2 bases, with 13 bases between the two germline ends. This CDR3 is 16 amino acids long. The germline gives CDR1 SGHRS, CDR2 YFSETQ. This CDR3 is CASSLLQGGAYNEQFF. The DNA of the CDR3 is TGCGCCAGCAGCTTGCTGCAGGGGGGGGCCTACAATGAGCAGTTCTTC.

The J gene is TRBJ2-7, the V gene TRBV6-5; no clear D. With 0 bases removed from V and 2 bases from J, the gap between germline ends came to 11 bases. The CDR3 sequence is 15 residues long. Germline-derived CDR1 and CDR2 are MNHEY and SVGAGI. CDR3 in DNA: TGTGCCAGCAGTTACTCGAAATGGGCCACCTACGAGCAGTACTTC. Translating it yields CASSYSKWATYEQYF.

The chain carries TRBV5-8 and TRBJ1-1; D gene ambiguous. Between the trimmed V and J ends, which lost 0 bases and 1 base, there was a span of 10 bases. The length of the CDR3 is 15 residues. CDR1 and CDR2 (germline): SGHTS, YDEGEE. The CDR3 sequence is CASSLVGGRNTEAFF. The CDR3 DNA reads TGTGCCAGCAGCTTGGTTGGAGGGAGGAACACTGAAGCTTTCTTT.

The rearrangement joins TRBV7-8 to TRBJ2-5; tentatively, D is TRBD1 (5 bases). Per the germline V gene, CDR1 is SGHVS and CDR2 is FQNEAQ. CDR3 length equals 16 residues. V was trimmed by 2 bases and J by 5 bases, leaving 18 bases between them. Written as DNA, the CDR3 is TGTGCCAGCAGCTTAAGGGATGGGGCAAGGGGTGAGACCCAGTACTTC. The encoded protein is CASSLRDGARGETQYF.

J is TRBJ2-6 and V is TRBV2, with D possibly TRBD2 on 5 matching bases. V dropped 6 bases and J dropped 0 bases, with 9 bases sitting between them. The CDR3 extends over 15 amino acids. Germline assignment: CDR1 SNHLY and CDR2 FYNNEI. The CDR3 is CASSATSSGANVLTF. The CDR3 nucleotides read TGTGCCAGCAGCGCTACTAGCTCTGGGGCCAACGTCCTGACTTTC.